The rows below give T cell receptor beta chains drawn from one sample of a study of blood T cell repertoires in COVID-19. Measured with immunoSEQ multiplex PCR; TCRdb has only the in-frame clones, and not every one. The sample yields a few hundred thousand clones, more than 75% seen once. The sequencing sample was made of PBMCs or T cells enriched from blood (not recorded which). All receptors come from a woman aged 18-29 years who had recovered from COVID-19. The CDR3 runs from the conserved cysteine through the conserved F or W. A D gene is named only where the DNA matches it firmly. Some rows mark clone size as missing; the rest say once, few, many or name a class of expanded clone.

J,D,V,size,DNA,CDR3
TRBJ1-5,.,TRBV10-2,.,TGCGCCAGCAGTATGCATGTTGGGGGGAAGCCCCAGCATTTT,CASSMHVGGKPQHF
TRBJ1-2,.,TRBV19,.,TGTGCCAGCGGAGGGGGGGCCAACTATGGCTACACCTTC,CASGGGANYGYTF
TRBJ2-7,TRBD2,TRBV9,once,TGTGCCAGCAGCGCGGGGGGGGCTTCCTACGAGCAGTACTTC,CASSAGGASYEQYF
TRBJ1-2,.,TRBV28,.,TGTGCCAGCACTACCACGTTCGGCTACACCTTC,CASTTTFGYTF
TRBJ1-1,.,TRBV5-1,.,TGCGCCAGCAGCTTGGAAGGGGCCTCTGAAGCTTTCTTT,CASSLEGASEAFF
TRBJ2-6,.,TRBV6-5,.,TGTGCCAGCAGCCGGACTACTGGGGCCAACGTCCTGACTTTC,CASSRTTGANVLTF
TRBJ2-7,TRBD1,TRBV6-2/TRBV6-3,few,TGTGCCAGCAGCGGGACAGGGGGCTCCTACGAGCAGTACTTC,CASSGTGGSYEQYF
TRBJ2-3,.,TRBV6-5,.,TGTGCCAGCAGTTACGATGGCACCAGCACAGATACGCAGTATTTT,CASSYDGTSTDTQYF
TRBJ1-1,.,TRBV18,.,TGTGCCAGCTCACCACCGACCCGGGGGGACACTGAAGCTTTCTTT,CASSPPTRGDTEAFF
TRBJ2-1,TRBD2,TRBV10-2,.,TGCGCCAGCAGTGGGGACCTAAGACTAGCGGTGTACAATGAGCAGTTCTTC,CASSGDLRLAVYNEQFF
TRBJ2-1,.,TRBV7-9,.,TGTGCCAGCAGCACCCCGGGACTCTCCTACAATGAGCAGTTCTTC,CASSTPGLSYNEQFF
TRBJ1-3,TRBD1,TRBV18,once,TGTGCCAGCTCATTACAGGGGAGCAGGAATGGAAACACCATATATTTT,CASSLQGSRNGNTIYF
TRBJ1-2,TRBD1,TRBV19,.,TGTGCCAGTAGTATCCCGGGACAGGGGAGCTATGGCTACACCTTC,CASSIPGQGSYGYTF
TRBJ2-5,.,TRBV19,.,TGTGCCAGTAGCGGCAGAGTGAGGGGACTCGGCGTTGCCCAGTACTTC,CASSGRVRGLGVAQYF
TRBJ1-2,TRBD1,TRBV4-1,few,TGCGCCAGCAGCCAAGTCCAGGGGGCTGGTGGCTACACCTTC,CASSQVQGAGGYTF
TRBJ2-7,TRBD1,TRBV6-5,.,TGTGCCAGCAGTTACTCCCCCGGGACAGGACGGTACGAGCAGTACTTC,CASSYSPGTGRYEQYF
TRBJ2-3,.,TRBV6-2/TRBV6-3,.,TGTGCCAGCAGTCTCACAGATACGCAGTATTTT,CASSLTDTQYF
TRBJ2-1,.,TRBV7-9,.,TGTGCCAGCAGCTTTCAAACAACGTTGGACAATGAGCAGTTCTTC,CASSFQTTLDNEQFF